These 5 T cell receptor beta chains were all obtained from the same sample, sequenced in a study of Graves' ophthalmopathy and Graves' hyperthyroidism (dated 2018 in TCRdb). For sequencing, an Illumina HiSeq 2000 was employed. TCR beta CDR3 regions were amplified from RNA transcripts for repertoire sequencing. The first round of RT-PCR was done with HTBI primers and the Qiagen OneStep RT-PCR kit, and was followed by a second round of multiplex PCR, then size selection and purification. TCRdb ran its own pipeline on the public reads, namely fastp trimming at Q25 and MiXCR clone calling, and kept in-frame beta chains. CDR3 protein sequences are deduplicated, and each keeps its most common genes and DNA. In all, the sample holds about 550,000 distinct CDR3 sequences, and under 45% of those were seen once. Jointly, the top ten make up about 4.6% of the sample. The sequencing sample was made of peripheral blood or thyroid tissue (not recorded which). The source of these receptors is an adult man with Graves' hyperthyroidism.

In its sample, this clonotype was seen many times. This chain uses TRBV2 with TRBJ1-2; 9 bases agree with TRBD1. Germline values: CDR1 SNHLY, CDR2 FYNNEI. The CDR3 contains 17 residues. Trimming cost V 2 bases and J 2 bases; bases outside gene matches: 9. The CDR3 loop reads CASSETGTGFVNYGYTF. The CDR3 coding sequence is TGTGCCAGCAGTGAAACCGGGACAGGGTTTGTAAACTATGGCTACACCTTC.

V usage is TRBV15 and J usage is TRBJ2-5; 9 nucleotides match TRBD1. This CDR3 spans 15 amino acids. Trimming took 3 bases from V and 2 from J; bases not matched to a gene: 4. The germline V gene encodes CDR1 LNHNV and CDR2 YYDKDF (reference sequence). Here the CDR3 reads CATSSDGQGQETQYF. Written as DNA, the CDR3 is TGTGCCACCAGCAGCGACGGACAGGGGCAAGAGACCCAGTACTTC.

The V and J genes are TRBV5-1 and TRBJ2-7; a weak D match, TRBD1 (6 bases). The germline V and J ends were trimmed by 3 bases and 6 bases, with 10 bases remaining between them. The germline V gene has CDR1 SGHRS and CDR2 YFSETQ. The CDR3 covers 12 residues. The CDR3 nucleotides are TGCGCCAGCAGCTGGGGGACATTCGAGCAGTACTTC. Protein sequence: CASSWGTFEQYF.

This clonotype came up a few times. The J gene is TRBJ2-7, the V gene TRBV7-2, with 7 bases fitting TRBD2. The J call is uncertain, as TRBJ2-1 better fits the DNA end. The length of the CDR3 is 12 residues. CDR1 is SGHTA, CDR2 FQGNSA, per germline. Written as DNA, the CDR3 is TGTGCCAGCAGTTTAAGGGGACTAGAGCAGTTCTTC. Translating it yields CASSLRGLEQFF.

V and J are TRBV7-9 and TRBJ2-4; 14 bases are shared with TRBD2. Germline loops: CDR1 SEHNR, CDR2 FQNEAQ (reference sequence). This CDR3 region has 20 residues. J gave up 0 bases and V 2 bases, and 9 bases lay outside the gene matches. CDR3 protein: CASSLRSGLAGVGAKNIQYF. The CDR3, as DNA: TGTGCCAGCAGCTTAAGGTCGGGACTAGCGGGGGTCGGAGCCAAAAACATTCAGTACTTC. The entire variable domain, with the rest obtained from reference TRBV7-9 and TRBJ2-4, is as follows: DTGVSQNPRHKITKRGQNVTFRCDPISEHNRLYWYRQTLGQGPEFLTYFQNEAQLEKSRLLSDRFSAERPKGSFSTLEIQRTEQGDSAMYLCASSLRSGLAGVGAKNIQYFGAGTRLSVL.